Following are 18 T cell receptor beta chains from one sample sequenced in a study. TCRdb analysed the RT-PCR reads with MiXCR anew, one entry per CDR3 protein. The profile shows fewer than 800,000 distinct CDR3 sequences, more than 13% of them singletons. What was sequenced was memory CD4+ T cells from blood. The receptors were sampled from a female donor in good health, serving as a healthy control.

CDR3 sequence: CASSWRLTGSAEQYF. For the CDR3, the DNA is TGTGCCAGCAGTTGGAGGCTAACAGGGTCAGCCGAGCAGTACTTC. The chain joins TRBV27 to TRBJ2-7; tentatively, D is TRBD1 (6 bases). Trimming shortened V by 4 bases and J by 6 bases, and 19 bases separated the two germline ends. Germline-derived CDR1 and CDR2 are MNHEY and SMNVEV (reference sequence). The CDR3 covers 15 residues.

This clonotype turned up a few times. This sequence joins TRBV27 and TRBJ1-4, with TRBD1 identical over 10 bases. Trimming cost V 5 bases and J 7 bases; bases outside gene matches: 4. CDR3 length equals 14 residues. Germline loops: CDR1 MNHEY, CDR2 SMNVEV (reference sequence). The CDR3 sequence is CASSRRTGGEKLFF. The CDR3 nucleotides read TGTGCCAGCAGTCGGCGGACAGGGGGTGAAAAACTGTTTTTT. The whole variable domain, filled in from reference TRBV27 and TRBJ1-4, reads EAQVTQNPRYLITVTGKKLTVTCSQNMNHEYMSWYRQDPGLGLRQIYYSMNVEVTDKGDVPEGYKVSRKEKRNFPLILESPSPNQTSLYFCASSRRTGGEKLFFGSGTQLSVL.

This clonotype was picked up a small number of times. V is TRBV27 and J is TRBJ1-2; TRBD1 might be the D (5 bases). V lost 1 base to trimming and J lost 2 bases, with 17 bases between them. The germline CDR1 and CDR2 sequences are MNHEY and SMNVEV (reference sequence). The CDR3 is 17 amino acids. CDR3 bases: TGTGCCAGCAGTTTATACCCGCCCGAGGGGCTCAACTATGGCTACACCTTC. It codes for CASSLYPPEGLNYGYTF.

The sample holds many counts of this clonotype. The V call is TRBV29-1, the J call TRBJ1-1; D remains ambiguous. V lost 2 bases, J lost 3 bases, and 16 bases lay in between. Per germline, CDR1 SQVTM and CDR2 ANQGSEA. The CDR3 sequence is 15 residues long. In DNA form, the CDR3 reads TGCAGCGTTGAATTTGCTTCTGGTCCGGACACTGAAGCTTTCTTT. Encoded protein: CSVEFASGPDTEAFF.

The chain is built from TRBV28 and TRBJ1-6; TRBD1 is a possible D gene (6 bases). Trimming cost V 4 bases and J 10 bases, with 17 bases left between them. Looked up from germline, CDR1 is MDHEN and CDR2 is SYDVKM. The CDR3 spans 15 residues. The CDR3 coding sequence is TGTGCCAGCAGTTCCTCGTTGGGGGCCCAGTCACCCCTCCACTTT. Encoded protein: CASSSSLGAQSPLHF.

The sample holds a few counts of this clonotype. V and J are TRBV5-1 and TRBJ2-7; D is ambiguous. Germline values: CDR1 SGHRS, CDR2 YFSETQ. V shed 4 bases and J shed 5 bases, with 19 bases lying between them. The CDR3 extends over 15 amino acids. The CDR3 loop reads CASSPSIESPHEQYF. The CDR3, as DNA: TGCGCCAGCAGCCCTTCAATTGAGAGTCCACACGAGCAGTACTTC.

This clonotype was counted ten times or more. The chain links TRBV5-1 to TRBJ1-2, with 8 bases matching TRBD1. Germline CDR1 reads SGHRS; CDR2 reads YFSETQ. Trimming at V came to 2 bases and at J to 2 bases, leaving 2 bases not matched to a gene. The CDR3 has 14 residues. As DNA, the CDR3 is TGCGCCAGCAGCTTCAGGACAGGGAACTATGGCTACACCTTC. Protein sequence: CASSFRTGNYGYTF.

This clonotype has more than one count but fewer than ten. The chain carries TRBV29-1 and TRBJ1-1; no definite D call. The V gene's germline CDR1 is SQVTM and CDR2 ANQGSEA. This CDR3 has 11 residues. V dropped 6 bases and J dropped 8 bases, with 13 bases sitting between them. CDR3 sequence (DNA): TGCAGCGTAGGACTTACCAGAGAAGCTTTCTTT. It encodes CSVGLTREAFF.

The CDR3 region is CATSGGAGYTF. The DNA of the CDR3 is TGTGCCACCAGTGGGGGCGCCGGCTACACCTTC. The chain couples TRBV24-1 to TRBJ1-2; D is perhaps TRBD1 (5 bases). V was pared by 5 bases and J by 8 bases, with 8 bases between. This CDR3 has 11 residues. Germline V gene lookup returns CDR1 KGHDR and CDR2 SFDVKD.

In this sample, this clonotype turned up many times. V and J are TRBV4-2 and TRBJ2-1; 7 nucleotides match TRBD2. The CDR3 consists of 13 residues. The V gene end was trimmed by 2 bases and the J gene end by 10 bases; junction bases not matched to a gene: 5. Germline lookup yields CDR1 LGHNA and CDR2 YNFKEQ. The CDR3: CASSQSRRGEQFF. As DNA, the CDR3 is TGTGCCAGCAGCCAATCTAGGCGGGGGGAGCAGTTCTTC.

This clonotype has a count of ten or more. The V and J genes are TRBV12-3 or TRBV12-4 and TRBJ1-5, with D maybe TRBD1 (6 bases). The CDR3 spans 14 residues. V dropped 3 bases and J dropped 9 bases, with 15 bases sitting between them. The CDR3: CASSFGQKGGPQHF. Written as DNA, the CDR3 is TGTGCCAGCAGTTTCGGGCAGAAAGGGGGGCCCCAGCATTTT.

The chain has TRBV10-2 and TRBJ1-5; TRBD1 might be the D (5 bases). Between the trimmed V and J ends, which lost 2 bases and 6 bases, there was a span of 11 bases. The CDR3 length is 14 residues. Germline V gene data show CDR1 as WSHSY and CDR2 as SAAADI. CDR3 coding DNA: TGCGCCAGCAGTGAGACCGGGGGAAGTCAGCCCCAGCATTTT. This translates into CASSETGGSQPQHF.

This clonotype was counted only a few times. The J gene is TRBJ1-2, the V gene TRBV11-2; no clear D gene. This CDR3 spans 12 amino acids. Germline CDR1 SGHAT, CDR2 FQNNGV. V shed 4 bases and J shed 4 bases, with 7 bases lying between them. CDR3 sequence reads: CASSSVGYGYTF. The CDR3 region has the DNA TGTGCCAGCAGCTCGGTTGGCTATGGCTACACCTTC.

The chain recombines TRBV11-2 with TRBJ1-6; a weak D match, TRBD1 (6 bases). Germline V lookup: CDR1 SGHAT, CDR2 FQNNGV. The CDR3 totals 16 residues. V lost 6 bases and J 6 bases, leaving 18 bases between the germline ends. This CDR3 is CASRHLQGRLNSPLHF. For the CDR3, the DNA is TGTGCCAGCAGGCACTTGCAGGGGCGCCTTAATTCACCCCTCCACTTT.

The genes are TRBV19 and TRBJ2-6; a weak D match, TRBD2 (6 bases). Trimming shortened V by 11 bases and J by 0 bases, and 11 bases separated the two germline ends. The CDR3 covers 14 residues. Looked up from germline, CDR1 is LNHDA and CDR2 is SQIVND (reference sequence). The chain's CDR3 is CASNGGSGANVLTF. The CDR3 DNA is TGTGCCTCCAACGGGGGCTCTGGGGCCAACGTCCTGACTTTC.

The genes are TRBV6-2 or TRBV6-3 and TRBJ2-7; TRBD1 is a possible D gene (7 bases). This CDR3 is 13 amino acids long. The V gene lost 5 bases and the J gene lost 9 bases, with 17 bases spanning the gap. Germline CDR1 MNHEY, CDR2 SVGEGT. The CDR3 nucleotides are TGTGCCAGCAGTCCGACTAGAGGGGGCGTGCAGTACTTC. Translated: CASSPTRGGVQYF.

The chain's CDR3 is CASRLGSGNTIYF. CDR3 DNA sequence: TGTGCCAGCCGTCTCGGCTCTGGAAACACCATATATTTT. The rearrangement joins TRBV12-3 or TRBV12-4 to TRBJ1-3; D is unresolved. Trimming took off 8 bases at V and 0 bases at J, with 8 bases between the two ends. The CDR3 covers 13 residues.

This sequence joins TRBV7-6 and TRBJ2-1; 9 bases are a match to TRBD2. This CDR3 is 14 amino acids long. The trim removed 4 bases at V and 12 bases at J, leaving 10 bases unmatched. Germline V gene lookup returns CDR1 SGHVS and CDR2 FNYEAQ. Here the CDR3 reads CASSSTSGPKGQFF. CDR3 sequence (DNA): TGTGCCAGCAGCTCGACTAGCGGTCCCAAGGGGCAGTTCTTC.